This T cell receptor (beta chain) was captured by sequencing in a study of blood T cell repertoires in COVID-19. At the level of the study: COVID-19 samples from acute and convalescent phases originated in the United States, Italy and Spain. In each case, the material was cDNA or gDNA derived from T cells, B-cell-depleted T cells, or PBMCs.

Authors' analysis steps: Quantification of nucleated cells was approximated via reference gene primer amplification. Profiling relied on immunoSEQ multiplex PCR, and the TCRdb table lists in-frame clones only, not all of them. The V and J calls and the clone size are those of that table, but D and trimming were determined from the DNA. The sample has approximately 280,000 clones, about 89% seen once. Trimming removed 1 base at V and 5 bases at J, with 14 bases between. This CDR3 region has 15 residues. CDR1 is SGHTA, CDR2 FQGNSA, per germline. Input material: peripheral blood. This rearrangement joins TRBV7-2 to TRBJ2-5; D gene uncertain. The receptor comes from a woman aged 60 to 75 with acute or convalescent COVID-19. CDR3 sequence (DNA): TGTGCCAGCAGCTTAGGATGGGCCCTCGGCGAGACCCAGTACTTC. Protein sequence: CASSLGWALGETQYF. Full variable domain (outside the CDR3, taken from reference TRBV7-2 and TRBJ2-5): GAGVSQSPSNKVTEKGKDVELRCDPISGHTALYWYRQSLGQGLEFLIYFQGNSAPDKSGLPSDRFSAERTGGSVSTLTIQRTQQEDSAVYLCASSLGWALGETQYFGPGTRLLVL.